These 19 T cell receptor beta chains originate from one sample sequenced in a study of T-cell reconstitution after alpha-beta-depleted transplantation in children. Study-level results: Most T-cell counts and diversity one year after the transplant came from T cells that were newly produced.

These receptors are not linked to any known antigen. Unique molecular identifiers tagged the TCRbeta library. TCRdb called the PCR reads again in MiXCR, with one record for every CDR3 protein. The table records 250,000 to 300,000 distinct CDR3 sequences, roughly 8.2% of them present only once. This specimen was peripheral blood, taken 360 days after TCRalphabeta/CD19-depleted stem cell transplant. Receptors originate from a female patient aged 2-15 years who had a stem cell transplant for Fanconi anemia, so the T cells may come from the graft donor.

The sample holds a few counts of this clonotype. The chain carries TRBV5-5 and TRBJ1-2; 8 bases line up with TRBD1. V was clipped by 2 bases and J by 4 bases; unmatched bases: 10. CDR1 and CDR2 from the germline V gene are SGHKS and YYEKEE (reference sequence). CDR3 length: 16 amino acids. The CDR3 sequence is CASSLDRGGSLYGYTF. Here the CDR3 DNA reads TGTGCCAGCAGCTTAGACAGGGGCGGAAGTCTCTATGGCTACACCTTC.

This clonotype was counted a single time. V gene TRBV2 combines with J gene TRBJ1-1; no definite D call. In germline, CDR1 is SNHLY, CDR2 FYNNEI. This CDR3 spans 15 amino acids. Trimming stripped 6 bases from V and 6 bases from J, with 20 bases between. CDR3 nucleotides: TGTGCCAGCAGGCAGACTTTACTTGGACTTGCTGAAGCTTTCTTT. Amino acids: CASRQTLLGLAEAFF.

The J gene is TRBJ2-3, the V gene TRBV28; 8 nucleotides line up with TRBD2. The CDR3 covers 18 residues. Germline CDR1 and CDR2: MDHEN and SYDVKM. Losses at the gene ends were 6 bases for V and 3 bases for J; bases not matched to a gene: 17. In nucleotides, the CDR3 is TGTGCCAGCAGACCCTTACGGGGGGGCAATCGATTAACAGATACGCAGTATTTT. Translated: CASRPLRGGNRLTDTQYF.

This clonotype was recorded a few times. The V call is TRBV6-1, the J call TRBJ1-2; D may be TRBD1 (5 bases). In germline, CDR1 is MNHNS, CDR2 SASEGT. The V and J ends lost 1 base and 4 bases respectively, with 19 bases between them. The CDR3 runs 17 residues. The DNA for the CDR3 is TGTGCCAGCAGTGAAGAATCTCGGGTCCAGGGCCTCTATGGCTACACCTTC. It translates to CASSEESRVQGLYGYTF.

About this clonotype: A much larger clone lies a single base off, so this may be a read error. CDR3 in amino acids: CASSLVGDFQETQNF. In nucleotides, the CDR3 is TGTGCCAGCAGCTTAGTCGGTGACTTTCAAGAGACCCAGAACTTC. The V call is TRBV7-2, the J call TRBJ2-5, with D hard to call. Germline CDR1 is SGHTA and CDR2 is FQGNSA. The CDR3 extends over 15 amino acids.

In its sample, this clonotype was seen once. The gene calls are TRBV3-1 and TRBJ2-3; D might be TRBD2 (5 bases). V lost 1 base and J lost 2, with 13 bases in between. The length of the CDR3 is 16 residues. Germline CDR1 is LGHDT and CDR2 is YNNKEL (reference sequence). CDR3 region: CASSQVIIASTDTQYF. The CDR3 DNA follows: TGTGCCAGCAGCCAAGTGATAATAGCGTCCACAGATACGCAGTATTTT.

In this sample, this clonotype turned up many times. This sequence joins TRBV5-1 and TRBJ1-1, with a tentative D call TRBD1 (5 bases). Trimming removed 1 base at V and 1 base at J, with 20 bases between. CDR1 is SGHRS, CDR2 YFSETQ, per germline. The CDR3 runs 18 residues. CDR3 bases: TGCGCCAGCAGCTTGTTGGGAGGGGCGAGCGTGGGGAACACTGAAGCTTTCTTT. It specifies CASSLLGGASVGNTEAFF.

This clonotype has ten or more counts. J is TRBJ2-1 and V is TRBV29-1; TRBD1 might be the D (6 bases). The CDR3 contains 15 residues. V dropped 1 base and J dropped 2 bases, with 12 bases sitting between them. Germline V CDR1 and CDR2: SQVTM, ANQGSEA. The CDR3 here is CSVEAGRTAYNEQFF. CDR3 bases: TGCAGCGTTGAAGCCGGCCGGACAGCCTACAATGAGCAGTTCTTC.

Only a few counts were recorded for this clonotype. The V and J genes are TRBV6-2 or TRBV6-3 and TRBJ1-5; the D is unclear. The CDR3 consists of 15 residues. Trimming stripped 2 bases from V and 3 bases from J, with 11 bases between. The germline gives CDR1 MNHEY, CDR2 SVGEGT. The CDR3 is CASSYDGRSNQPQHF. CDR3 nucleotide sequence: TGTGCCAGCAGTTACGACGGACGGTCCAATCAGCCCCAGCATTTT.

This clonotype was recorded a few times. The CDR3 region has the DNA TGTGCCAGCTCACCAACGCGGCTGGATACGCAGTATTTT. Residues: CASSPTRLDTQYF. The rearrangement links TRBV18 to TRBJ2-3; D call uncertain. Germline lookup yields CDR1 KGHSH and CDR2 LQKENI. V lost 2 bases, J lost 6 bases, and 9 bases lay in between. This CDR3 region has 13 residues.

The table lists this clonotype with many counts. The chain joins TRBV7-9 to TRBJ2-3, with 8 bases aligning to TRBD2. V trimming: 3 bases; J trimming: 1 base; junction bases outside the gene matches: 6. CDR3 length: 16 residues. CDR1 is SEHNR, CDR2 FQNEAQ, per germline (reference sequence). The DNA for the CDR3 is TGTGCCAGCAGCTTTCCGACTAGCGCGGGCACAGATACGCAGTATTTT. This sequence encodes CASSFPTSAGTDTQYF.

The gene calls are TRBV19 and TRBJ1-5, with a possible D match to TRBD1 (5 bases). Between the trimmed V and J ends, which lost 3 bases and 4 bases, there was a span of 13 bases. CDR3 length: 15 amino acids. Germline V CDR1 and CDR2: LNHDA, SQIVND (reference sequence). CDR3 sequence (DNA): TGTGCCAGTAGTATGGGGCCGAACCTTAATCAGCCCCAGCATTTT. Translation: CASSMGPNLNQPQHF.

This clonotype was detected ten times or more. The chain carries TRBV28 and TRBJ2-7; D gene unclear. This CDR3 has 13 residues. Per germline, CDR1 MDHEN and CDR2 SYDVKM. V lost 3 bases to trimming and J lost 2 bases, with 8 bases between them. CDR3 bases: TGTGCCAGCAGTTTCAACATACCCTACGAGCAGTACTTC. Its translation is CASSFNIPYEQYF.

The rearrangement links TRBV4-3 to TRBJ1-3, with 10 bases identical to TRBD1. Trimming took 0 bases from V and 4 from J; bases not matched to a gene: 12. The length of the CDR3 is 19 residues. The V gene's germline CDR1 is LGHNA and CDR2 YSLEER. CDR3 sequence reads: CASSQDFDLGQGFGNTIYF. The CDR3 region has the DNA TGCGCCAGCAGCCAAGACTTCGACTTGGGACAGGGGTTCGGAAACACCATATATTTT.

The table lists this clonotype with many counts. This chain links TRBV6-6 with TRBJ1-1; D ambiguous. CDR1 and CDR2 (germline): MNHNY, SVGAGI (reference sequence). This CDR3 has 13 residues. Trimming shortened V by 6 bases and J by 1 base, and 9 bases separated the two germline ends. This CDR3 is CASRDPGNTEAFF. The CDR3 DNA reads TGTGCCAGCAGAGACCCCGGGAACACTGAAGCTTTCTTT.

In this sample, this clonotype turned up many times. CDR3 DNA sequence: TGCAGTGTTTGCCCCTGGGACGGACCCACAGATACGCAGTATTTT. It is translated as CSVCPWDGPTDTQYF. The V gene is TRBV20-1, the J gene TRBJ2-3; D might be TRBD1 or TRBD2, each matching 5 bases. The CDR3 contains 15 residues. Looked up from germline, CDR1 is DFQATT and CDR2 is SNEGSKA (reference sequence). Trimming cost V 7 bases and J 2 bases, with 19 bases left between them.

The table lists this clonotype with many counts. The J gene is TRBJ1-1, the V gene TRBV6-5; tentatively, D is TRBD1 (6 bases). V was trimmed by 6 bases and J by 3 bases, leaving 11 bases between them. This CDR3 spans 13 amino acids. Germline assignment: CDR1 MNHEY and CDR2 SVGAGI. CDR3 in DNA: TGTGCCAGCAGGTTGGACAGCGACACTGAAGCTTTCTTT. It specifies CASRLDSDTEAFF.

This sequence joins TRBV20-1 and TRBJ1-5; tentative D call: TRBD1 (6 bases). The CDR3 is 17 residues long. CDR1 DFQATT and CDR2 SNEGSKA come from the germline V gene (reference sequence). V shed 1 base and J shed 3 bases, with 19 bases lying between them. CDR3 coding DNA: TGCAGTGCTAGAGGGGTTTTTAAGGACAGCGTCAATCAGCCCCAGCATTTT. Its protein product is CSARGVFKDSVNQPQHF.

The V and J genes are TRBV7-2 and TRBJ2-7; 9 bases map to TRBD2. V gave up 2 bases and J gave up 2 bases; unmatched junction bases: 4. The CDR3 is 15 residues long. CDR1 is SGHTA, CDR2 FQGNSA, per germline. Here the CDR3 DNA reads TGTGCCAGCAGCTTATTCCTAGCGGGACCCTACGAGCAGTACTTC. It translates to CASSLFLAGPYEQYF.